These 27 T cell receptor beta chains were all obtained from the same sample, sequenced in a study of T cells after yellow fever vaccination. Using its own MiXCR run on the 5' RACE reads, TCRdb lists one record per CDR3 protein. The table shows hundreds of thousands of distinct CDR3 sequences, with 12% occurring only once. The sample in question was PBMCs, obtained on the day of the yellow fever booster vaccination. These receptors were taken from a man aged 30 to 39 who received the YFV17D yellow fever vaccine.

This clonotype was seen a handful of times. The J gene is TRBJ1-3, the V gene TRBV15; D is unresolved. Germline V lookup: CDR1 LNHNV, CDR2 YYDKDF (reference sequence). Trimming removed 4 bases at V and 3 bases at J, with 10 bases between. The CDR3 spans 14 residues. CDR3 DNA: TGTGCCACCAGCACTGGACCGCTTGGAAACACCATATATTTT. It encodes CATSTGPLGNTIYF.

V usage is TRBV23-1 and J usage is TRBJ2-5; D is uncertain. TRBV23-1 belongs to the ORF category, with a function that is uncertain. Trimming stripped 7 bases from V and 1 base from J, with 16 bases between. The CDR3 is 15 residues long. The CDR3 protein is CASTPYNWAQETQYF. The CDR3 DNA reads as TGCGCCAGCACCCCATACAATTGGGCCCAAGAGACCCAGTACTTC.

This clonotype turned up a few times. The chain carries TRBV5-1 and TRBJ2-3, with 10 bases that match TRBD2. V gave up 5 bases and J gave up 2 bases; unmatched junction bases: 20. This CDR3 comprises 20 residues. The germline CDR1 and CDR2 sequences are SGHRS and YFSETQ. CDR3 coding DNA: TGCGCCAGCAGTTATGACTGTGGGAGCGGGAGGGCCGGTATCACAGATACGCAGTATTTT. This sequence encodes CASSYDCGSGRAGITDTQYF.

V and J are TRBV5-1 and TRBJ2-7; D call uncertain. Trimming took off 4 bases at V and 1 base at J, with 27 bases between the two ends. CDR3 length: 19 residues. Germline V gene lookup returns CDR1 SGHRS and CDR2 YFSETQ. The CDR3 sequence is CASSPPTPFADERSYEQYF. The CDR3 bases are TGCGCCAGCAGCCCACCGACACCCTTTGCGGACGAGCGATCCTACGAGCAGTACTTC.

The chain combines TRBV20-1 with TRBJ2-1; D might be TRBD2 (6 bases). The germline V and J ends were trimmed by 2 bases and 4 bases, with 12 bases remaining between them. This CDR3 region has 14 residues. The germline V gene encodes CDR1 DFQATT and CDR2 SNEGSKA (reference sequence). CDR3 bases: TGCAGTGCTAGACTCGGGACTTCTTACAATGAGCAGTTCTTC. Translating gives CSARLGTSYNEQFF.

The sample holds many counts of this clonotype. The chain uses TRBV7-2 and TRBJ2-1; tentatively, D is TRBD2 (6 bases). From germline, CDR1 is SGHTA and CDR2 FQGNSA. The CDR3 consists of 13 residues. Trimming took off 5 bases at V and 5 bases at J, with 10 bases between the two ends. The DNA for the CDR3 is TGTGCCAGCAGCACCCAGCGGGACAATGAGCAGTTCTTC. Translated: CASSTQRDNEQFF.

This clonotype occurred a few times. V gene TRBV7-9 combines with J gene TRBJ2-1, with 9 nucleotides matching TRBD2. The CDR3 loop spans 16 amino acids. Germline CDR1 and CDR2: SEHNR and FQNEAQ (reference sequence). With 1 base clipped from V and 6 bases from J, the junction kept 7 bases outside the gene matches. DNA of the CDR3: TGTGCCAGCAGCTTAGAGAGGCTAGCGGGACTCAATGAGCAGTTCTTC. The encoded protein is CASSLERLAGLNEQFF.

This clonotype appeared a few times. V and J are TRBV19 and TRBJ2-2; TRBD2 matches 8 bases. The length of the CDR3 is 18 residues. From germline, CDR1 is LNHDA and CDR2 SQIVND (reference sequence). V trimming: 5 bases; J trimming: 0 bases; junction bases outside the gene matches: 11. The CDR3 DNA reads as TGTGCCAGTAGTTTCCTAGCGGGCATCAGATCGAACACCGGGGAGCTGTTTTTT. This sequence encodes CASSFLAGIRSNTGELFF.

This chain joins TRBV20-1 and TRBJ2-1, with 14 bases fitting TRBD2. V shed 6 bases, J shed 1 base, and the junction held 8 bases outside the gene matches. In germline, CDR1 is DFQATT, CDR2 SNEGSKA (reference sequence). The CDR3 runs 17 residues. As DNA, the CDR3 is TGCAGTGCAGAGGGACTAGCGGGGGCCCGTTCCTACAATGAGCAGTTCTTC. Translation gives CSAEGLAGARSYNEQFF.

The V gene is TRBV10-3, the J gene TRBJ2-2, with 10 bases fitting TRBD2. V was clipped by 0 bases and J by 2 bases; unmatched bases: 3. The CDR3 totals 17 residues. The germline CDR1 and CDR2 sequences are ENHRY and SYGVKD. For the CDR3, the DNA is TGTGCCATCAGTGAGTCGAGACTAGCGGGTAACACCGGGGAGCTGTTTTTT. Translated: CAISESRLAGNTGELFF.

V is TRBV29-1 and J is TRBJ2-3, with TRBD1 identical over 10 bases. In germline, CDR1 is SQVTM, CDR2 ANQGSEA. Trimming removed 6 bases from V and 1 base from J; junction bases left unmatched: 4. This CDR3 is built from 14 residues. The CDR3 spells CSVWTGGGTDTQYF. The CDR3 nucleotides are TGCAGCGTCTGGACAGGGGGTGGCACAGATACGCAGTATTTT.

This clonotype was seen a handful of times. This chain uses TRBV20-1 with TRBJ2-7, with D perhaps being TRBD1 or TRBD2 (5 bases each). Trimming removed 1 base at V and 1 base at J, with 11 bases between. Germline assignment: CDR1 DFQATT and CDR2 SNEGSKA (reference sequence). This CDR3 has 14 amino acids. The CDR3 reads CSARVRGASYEQYF. The CDR3, as DNA: TGCAGTGCTAGAGTCCGGGGCGCATCCTACGAGCAGTACTTC.

The V call is TRBV21-1, the J call TRBJ2-7; TRBD2 was called by the table and not checked on the DNA. TRBV21-1 is marked as a pseudogene. The CDR3 has 15 residues. The CDR3 loop reads CASSQTSGRSYEQYF. In DNA, the CDR3 is TGTGCCAGCAGTCAGACTAGCGGGAGGAGTTACGAGCAGTACTTC.

This clonotype showed up just a few times. The rearrangement joins TRBV6-5 to TRBJ2-5; D may be TRBD1 (7 bases). CDR1 MNHEY and CDR2 SVGAGI come from the germline V gene. The CDR3 length is 17 residues. Trimming shortened V by 0 bases and J by 5 bases, and 19 bases separated the two germline ends. CDR3 DNA: TGTGCCAGCAGTTACTCGATTGTCCAGGGGGGCGGGGAGACCCAGTACTTC. It specifies CASSYSIVQGGGETQYF.

The genes are TRBV28 and TRBJ2-7, with TRBD1 as a possible D gene (6 bases). This CDR3 spans 16 amino acids. From germline, CDR1 is MDHEN and CDR2 SYDVKM. V lost 6 bases, J lost 1 base, and 19 bases lay in between. The CDR3, as DNA: TGTGCCAGCAGAACCTCGGGGCAGGGGTGGTCCTACGAGCAGTACTTC. This codes for CASRTSGQGWSYEQYF.

This clonotype has more than one count but fewer than ten. The rearrangement links TRBV20-1 to TRBJ1-1; D remains unclear. Germline values: CDR1 DFQATT, CDR2 SNEGSKA (reference sequence). Trimming stripped 3 bases from V and 1 base from J, with 9 bases between. This CDR3 is 13 amino acids long. The CDR3 spells CSARFGGNTEAFF. The CDR3 DNA reads TGCAGTGCTAGGTTCGGAGGGAACACTGAAGCTTTCTTT.

The genes are TRBV18 and TRBJ2-3; TRBD2 matches 8 bases. Unmatched junction bases numbered 6, after V lost 3 bases and J lost 1 base. The CDR3 sequence is 16 residues long. The germline V gene has CDR1 KGHSH and CDR2 LQKENI. The CDR3 loop reads CASSPRTSRGTDTQYF. In nucleotides, the CDR3 is TGTGCCAGCTCACCGCGGACTAGCCGAGGCACAGATACGCAGTATTTT.

This clonotype was recorded a few times. This chain joins TRBV18 and TRBJ2-1, with D possibly called TRBD1 or TRBD2 (5 bases each). CDR3 length: 15 residues. The V end lost 0 bases, the J end lost 8 bases, and 14 bases lay between the germline ends. The V gene's germline CDR1 is KGHSH and CDR2 LQKENI. CDR3 sequence: CASSPPQGPGDEQFF. The CDR3 DNA follows: TGTGCCAGCTCACCACCTCAGGGACCGGGCGATGAGCAGTTCTTC.

Only a few counts were recorded for this clonotype. The rearrangement uses TRBV7-2 and TRBJ2-7, with unresolved D. The CDR3 has 13 amino acids. Trimming took off 8 bases at V and 4 bases at J, with 15 bases between the two ends. Per the germline V gene, CDR1 is SGHTA and CDR2 is FQGNSA. CDR3 sequence reads: CASRAPFDYEQYF. The CDR3 coding sequence is TGTGCCAGCCGGGCCCCCTTCGATTACGAGCAGTACTTC.

This clonotype has a handful of counts. The chain links TRBV10-3 to TRBJ2-1; D gene unclear. The V gene's germline CDR1 is ENHRY and CDR2 SYGVKD. Trimming removed 2 bases from V and 3 bases from J, with 2 bases in between. The CDR3 has 12 residues. The CDR3 sequence is CAISESYNEQFF. CDR3 nucleotide sequence: TGTGCCATCAGTGAGAGCTACAATGAGCAGTTCTTC.

A few counts support this clonotype. The gene calls are TRBV7-9 and TRBJ2-7, with TRBD2 matching 11 bases. CDR3 length equals 15 residues. Germline lookup yields CDR1 SEHNR and CDR2 FQNEAQ (reference sequence). Trimming at V came to 5 bases and at J to 4 bases, leaving 7 bases not matched to a gene. DNA of the CDR3: TGTGCCAGCAGCGGTAGCGGGAGGGTTTCGTACGAGCAGTACTTC. Encoded protein: CASSGSGRVSYEQYF.

The rearrangement links TRBV29-1 to TRBJ1-1; TRBD1 aligns across 8 bases. This CDR3 is built from 14 residues. V dropped 6 bases and J dropped 0; count of bases not matched to a gene: 6. CDR1 is SQVTM, CDR2 ANQGSEA, per germline. In nucleotides, the CDR3 is TGCAGCGTCGCCTGGGACAGGATGAACACTGAAGCTTTCTTT. Translation: CSVAWDRMNTEAFF.

This chain uses TRBV5-1 with TRBJ2-3, with 7 bases identical to TRBD2. V lost 5 bases and J lost 5; bases outside the gene matches: 5. CDR1 and CDR2 (germline): SGHRS, YFSETQ. The CDR3 is made up of 13 amino acids. The CDR3 region has the DNA TGCGCCAGCAGAGACGCGGGAGAAGATACGCAGTATTTT. Residues: CASRDAGEDTQYF.

This chain joins TRBV2 and TRBJ1-1; D remains unclear. V was cut by 7 bases and J by 4 bases, with 16 bases left in between. CDR1 and CDR2 (germline): SNHLY, FYNNEI. CDR3 length: 14 residues. The CDR3 region has the DNA TGTGCCAGCAAGATATCCCTCCTTGGCACTGAAGCTTTCTTT. It translates to CASKISLLGTEAFF.

Only a few counts were recorded for this clonotype. This chain links TRBV20-1 with TRBJ2-7; 8 nucleotides line up with TRBD2. J gave up 3 bases and V 6 bases, and 7 bases lay outside the gene matches. Germline loops: CDR1 DFQATT, CDR2 SNEGSKA (reference sequence). This CDR3 contains 13 residues. CDR3 loop: CSAPESGSYEQYF. In DNA form, the CDR3 reads TGCAGTGCCCCGGAAAGCGGGAGCTACGAGCAGTACTTC.

The V and J genes are TRBV3-1 and TRBJ2-7, with 8 bases fitting TRBD1. Germline CDR1 LGHDT, CDR2 YNNKEL (reference sequence). The CDR3 has 15 residues. V trimming: 6 bases; J trimming: 5 bases; junction bases outside the gene matches: 12. CDR3: CASSRFLRDRNEQYF. As DNA, the CDR3 is TGTGCCAGCAGTAGATTTCTCCGGGACAGGAACGAGCAGTACTTC.

This clonotype was counted only a few times. The rearrangement uses TRBV20-1 and TRBJ2-5, with D possibly being TRBD2 (5 bases). The CDR3 is 13 amino acids. The V gene's germline CDR1 is DFQATT and CDR2 SNEGSKA (reference sequence). Trimming took off 7 bases at V and 1 base at J, with 13 bases between the two ends. In nucleotides, the CDR3 is TGCAGTGTTTATAGCGCCCTCCAAGAGACCCAGTACTTC. This codes for CSVYSALQETQYF.